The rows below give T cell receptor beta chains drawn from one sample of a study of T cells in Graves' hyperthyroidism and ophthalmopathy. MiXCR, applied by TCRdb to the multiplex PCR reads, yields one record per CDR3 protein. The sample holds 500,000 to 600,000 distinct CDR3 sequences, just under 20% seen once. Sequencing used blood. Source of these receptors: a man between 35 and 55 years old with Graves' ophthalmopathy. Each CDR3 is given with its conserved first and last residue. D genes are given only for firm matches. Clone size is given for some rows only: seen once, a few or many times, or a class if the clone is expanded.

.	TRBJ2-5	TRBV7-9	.	TGTGCCAGCAGCTTACGACAGTCCCAAGAGACCCAGTACTTC	CASSLRQSQETQYF
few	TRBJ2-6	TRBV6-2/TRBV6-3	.	TGTGCCAGCAGTTGGGGGTTTGGGGCCAACGTCCTGACTTTC	CASSWGFGANVLTF
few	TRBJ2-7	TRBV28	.	TGTGCCAGCAGCCCGGGACTTGCCTCCGTGCCCTACGAGCAGTACTTC	CASSPGLASVPYEQYF
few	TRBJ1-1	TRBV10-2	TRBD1	TGCGCCAGCAGGTCGGGACAGGGGAACACTGAAGCTTTCTTT	CASRSGQGNTEAFF
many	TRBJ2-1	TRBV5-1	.	TGCGCCAGCAGCCGGGACGGAAGCTCCTACAATGAGCAGTTCTTC	CASSRDGSSYNEQFF
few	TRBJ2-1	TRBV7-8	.	TGTGCCAGTAGGGGGGCCTCAGTACATGAGCAGTTCTTC	CASRGASVHEQFF
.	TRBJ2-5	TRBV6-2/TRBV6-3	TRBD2	TGTGCCAGCAGTTACCCCCTCGGGACTAGCGGGAGCCGAGAGGGAGAGACCCAGTACTTC	CASSYPLGTSGSREGETQYF
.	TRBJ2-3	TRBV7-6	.	TGTGCCAGCAGCTTAGTGGGGGACACAGATACGCAGTATTTT	CASSLVGDTDTQYF
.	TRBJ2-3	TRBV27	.	TGTGCCAGTCGTGACCCTCCCCGGGATACGCAGTATTTT	CASRDPPRDTQYF
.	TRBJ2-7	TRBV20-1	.	TGCAGTGCTAGAGCGGCCCGGGCTCAGGGCTCCTACGAGCAGTACTTC	CSARAARAQGSYEQYF
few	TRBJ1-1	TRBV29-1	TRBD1	TGCAGCGTTGAACCCGGGACAGTTCGGGCCCGGCACACTGAAGCTTTCTTT	CSVEPGTVRARHTEAFF
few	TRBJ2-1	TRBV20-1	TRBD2	TGCAGTGCTAGAGTAGCGGGACTCTACAATGAGCAGTTCTTC	CSARVAGLYNEQFF
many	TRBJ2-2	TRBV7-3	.	TGTGCCAGCAGCCCCCGTCCGAACACCGGGGAGCTGTTTTTT	CASSPRPNTGELFF
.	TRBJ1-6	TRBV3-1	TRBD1	TGTGCCAGCAGCCGCAGGACAGGGTTTTCACCCCTCCACTTT	CASSRRTGFSPLHF
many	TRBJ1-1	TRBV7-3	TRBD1	TGTGCCAGCAGCCCCGACAGGGGCCGCACTGAAGCTTTCTTT	CASSPDRGRTEAFF
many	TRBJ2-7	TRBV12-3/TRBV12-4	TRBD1	TGTGCCAGCAGAAGGACAGGGCCCTACGAGCAGTACTTC	CASRRTGPYEQYF
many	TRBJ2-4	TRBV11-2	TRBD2	TGTGCCAGCAGCACCATTAGCGGGAGTAGGGAAAACATTCAGTACTTC	CASSTISGSRENIQYF
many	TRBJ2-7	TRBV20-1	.	TGCAGTGCTAGGATTGTGTACGAGCAGTACTTC	CSARIVYEQYF
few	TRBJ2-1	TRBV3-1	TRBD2	TGTGCCAGCAGCCACCAGCGGGGGAGGGTATACAATGAGCAGTTCTTC	CASSHQRGRVYNEQFF
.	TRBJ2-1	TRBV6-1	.	TGTGCCAGCAGCCGGGCAGGGTCGAATGAGCAGTTCTTC	CASSRAGSNEQFF
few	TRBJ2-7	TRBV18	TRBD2	TGTGCCAGCTCACCACCTAGCGGGAGAGCCTACGAGCAGTACTTC	CASSPPSGRAYEQYF
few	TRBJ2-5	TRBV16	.	TGTGCCAGCAGCCAACAGTTAGGAGAGACCCAGTACTTC	CASSQQLGETQYF
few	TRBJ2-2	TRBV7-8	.	TGTGCCAGCAGCTTAGCATCCGGGGTTGCGACCGGGGAGCTGTTTTTT	CASSLASGVATGELFF
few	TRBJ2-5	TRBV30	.	TGTGCCTGGAGTGCGGGTAGCGGAAACCAAGAGACCCAGTACTTC	CAWSAGSGNQETQYF
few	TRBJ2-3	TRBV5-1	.	TGCGCCAGCAGCTTGGGACCGACAGGAACTAGCACAGATACGCAGTATTTT	CASSLGPTGTSTDTQYF
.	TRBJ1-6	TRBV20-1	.	TGCAGTACTAGAGAAGGAAGGACCCCAAATTCACCCCTCCACTTT	CSTREGRTPNSPLHF
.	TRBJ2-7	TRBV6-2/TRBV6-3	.	TGTGCCAGCAGTTACCGTGGCAGAACCTACGAGCAGTACTTC	CASSYRGRTYEQYF
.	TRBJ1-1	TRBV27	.	TGTGCCAGCAGTTTATTCGGGGAGAAAGGCACTGAAGCTTTCTTT	CASSLFGEKGTEAFF
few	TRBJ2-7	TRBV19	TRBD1	TGTGCCAGTAGTATGGACAGGGCACCCTACGAGCAGTACTTC	CASSMDRAPYEQYF
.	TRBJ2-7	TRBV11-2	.	TGTGCCAGCAGCTTTGGTAGGGGACTTCGAGGGGAGCAGTACTTC	CASSFGRGLRGEQYF
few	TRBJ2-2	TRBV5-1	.	TGCGCCAGCAACCTTGGGACGGCGAACACCGGGGAGCTGTTTTTT	CASNLGTANTGELFF
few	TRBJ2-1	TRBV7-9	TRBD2	TGTGCCAGCAGCCCACCGCTGGGGGGGAATGAGCAGTTCTTC	CASSPPLGGNEQFF
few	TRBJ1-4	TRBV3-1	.	TGTGCCAGCAGCCACCGACAGGTTAGACATGAAAAACTGTTTTTT	CASSHRQVRHEKLFF
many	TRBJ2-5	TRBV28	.	TGTGCCAGCAGTAGGGACGCACTGGGGGAGACCCAGTACTTC	CASSRDALGETQYF
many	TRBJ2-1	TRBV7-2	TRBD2	TGTGCCAGCAGCTCCGGGACTAGCGGCAATGAGCAGTTCTTC	CASSSGTSGNEQFF
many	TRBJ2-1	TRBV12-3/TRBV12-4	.	TGTGCCAGCAGTTCAGGGGATCCCAATGAGCAGTTCTTC	CASSSGDPNEQFF
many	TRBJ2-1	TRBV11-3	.	TGTGCCAGCAGCTTAGATGGGGAAAGGAGGTACAATGAGCAGTTCTTC	CASSLDGERRYNEQFF
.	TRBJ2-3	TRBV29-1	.	TGCAGCGTTGATGGATTGGTACAGGGCACAGATACGCAGTATTTT	CSVDGLVQGTDTQYF
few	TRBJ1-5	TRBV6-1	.	TGTGCCAGCAGTGAAGCGCTTCGGGGTCGGCAGCCCCAGCATTTT	CASSEALRGRQPQHF
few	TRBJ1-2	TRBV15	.	TGTGCCACCAGCAGAGATCCGAACACAGGGAATCATGGCTACACCTTC	CATSRDPNTGNHGYTF
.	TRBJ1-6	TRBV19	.	TGTGCCAGTAGGGACCTTGACACCAATTCACCCCTCCACTTT	CASRDLDTNSPLHF
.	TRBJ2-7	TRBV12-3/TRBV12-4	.	TGTGCCAGCAGTTACCTAGGGGCTAACGAGCAGTACTTC	CASSYLGANEQYF
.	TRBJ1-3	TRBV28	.	TGTGCCAGCAGTTTACGGGGGGCGGAAGGAAACACCATATATTTT	CASSLRGAEGNTIYF
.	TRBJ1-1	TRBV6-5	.	TGTGCCAGCAGTTACAGGGACACTGAAGCTTTCTTT	CASSYRDTEAFF
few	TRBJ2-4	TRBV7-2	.	TGTGCCAGCAGCTTAGGAGTCAGGAGGGGAGTTGGGGCCAAAAACATTCAGTACTTC	CASSLGVRRGVGAKNIQYF